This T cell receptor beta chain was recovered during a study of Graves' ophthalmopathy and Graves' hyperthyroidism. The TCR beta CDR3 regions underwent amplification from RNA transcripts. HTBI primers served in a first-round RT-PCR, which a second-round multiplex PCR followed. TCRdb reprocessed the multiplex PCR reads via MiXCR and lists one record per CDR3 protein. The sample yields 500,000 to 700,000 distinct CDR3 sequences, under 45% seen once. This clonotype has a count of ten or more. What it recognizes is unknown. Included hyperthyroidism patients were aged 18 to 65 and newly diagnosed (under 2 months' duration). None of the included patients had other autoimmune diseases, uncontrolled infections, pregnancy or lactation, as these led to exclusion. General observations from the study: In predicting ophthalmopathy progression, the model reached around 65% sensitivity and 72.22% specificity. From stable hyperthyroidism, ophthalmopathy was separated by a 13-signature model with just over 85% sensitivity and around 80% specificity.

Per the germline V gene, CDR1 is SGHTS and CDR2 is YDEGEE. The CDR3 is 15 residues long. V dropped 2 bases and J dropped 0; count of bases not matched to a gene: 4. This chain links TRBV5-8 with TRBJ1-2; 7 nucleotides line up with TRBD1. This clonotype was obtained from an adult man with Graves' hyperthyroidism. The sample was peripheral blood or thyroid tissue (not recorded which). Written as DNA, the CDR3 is TGTGCCAGCAGCTTCGGGACAGAATCTAACTATGGCTACACCTTC. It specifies CASSFGTESNYGYTF.